The source of this TCR beta chain is a study of cytomegalovirus exposure and HLA in healthy donors (dated by TCRdb to about 2017). At the level of the whole study: According to an earlier analysis of 587 of the donors, roughly 180 million T cells yielded 120 million or so unique TCR beta sequences and more than 250 Gb of sequence data. A later analysis re-examined previously published TCR beta repertoires from around 670 donors and added high-resolution HLA genotyping to investigate patterns of TCR occurrence. The number of donors typed differed by locus, with about 629-640 for A, B, C, DRB1 and DQB1, around 500 for DQA1, 606 for DPA1, and under 490 for DPB1. The study aimed to test whether signatures of past pathogen exposure could be identified by cataloging public T cell receptors. High-throughput TCR immunosequencing, statistical association of individual TCRs with disease status, and machine learning were combined to predict cytomegalovirus infection status. An early release that covered fewer than 750 HLA-typed donors contained about 300 gigabases of sequencing data and about 84 million unique TCR sequences. Donor age, sex, ethnicity and CMV serostatus were collected together with the repertoire data. A later genetic analysis took genome-wide SNP genotypes for about 55% of the 666 donors and used that subset as a discovery cohort. Rather than using new phenotypic data, the later analysis identified candidate immune exposures from TCR beta sequences and from how often those sequences occurred across donors. About five DR-DQ haplotypes were treated as single units for association and clustering because of strong linkage in the cohort. Across approximately 400 genotyped donors of the cohort, an average of approximately 240,000 unique TCR beta nucleotide sequences per donor were sequenced, and roughly 17% of those sequences were non-productive. Of the 300 to 450 genotyped donors, 65% to 90% fell in the genetic ancestry cluster associated with self-reported Caucasian donors. An earlier analysis of approximately 630 of the donors applied high-throughput TCR beta sequencing to assess whether each TCR beta V gene segment acted as functional or pseudogenic. A separate validation cohort of 100 to 150 different subjects was used in addition to the approximately 640-subject first cohort. Using immunosequencing, the study profiled T cell repertoires from 640 or so subjects and related those repertoires to cytomegalovirus serostatus. HLA typing included class I and class II loci at four-digit resolution. All discovery cohort repertoires had been generated on a single sequencing platform. The paper as a whole reports these results and caveats: Some IMGT-functional V segments, including TRBV6-2 and TRBV6-3, could not be distinguished by the 87-base-pair reads and were therefore excluded. In a later analysis, HLA-associated TCR beta chains were found to be more clonally expanded and to have lower generation probabilities than equally common non-associated chains. A later genetic analysis associated a missense DCLRE1C variant with V-gene and J-gene trimming of TCR beta chains, and an independent cohort replicated the association. A later analysis reported that several top co-occurrence clusters appeared linked to parvovirus B19, influenza, CMV and Epstein-Barr virus. In a later genetic analysis, fewer N-insertions in productive TCRs were reported among donors in an Asian-associated ancestry cluster than the roughly 700-donor mean. The only immune exposure information available for the cohort was CMV serostatus. A later analysis associated about 16,000 TCR beta sequences with specific HLA alleles at a false discovery rate of 0.05. Correlated functional status among segregating V segments might be attributable to linkage disequilibrium, but an unknown experimental factor could not be ruled out. About 17 rarely observed V segments, including chromosome 9 orphons, were excluded from the earlier analysis of approximately 500 of the donors because counts were too low. In an earlier analysis of roughly 500 of the donors, most TCR beta V segments appeared in productive rearrangements about 90% or about 30% of the time, broadly matching IMGT annotations. A further reported finding was that TCR beta sequences accurately predicted the HLA-A and HLA-B alleles for most subjects in the first cohort. Sequencing depth was assumed to be roughly uniform across donors in the presence/absence analyses, though that assumption may not hold. Assigning TCR associations to individual alleles was difficult when HLA alleles, especially DR and DQ, strongly co-occurred. In this cohort, only TCR beta chains were sequenced, and detectable features were limited by the absence of alpha or paired-chain data. Three of the identified cytomegalovirus-associated TCR beta chains were confirmed in vitro to be specific for cytomegalovirus antigens. Most TCR sequences were observed very rarely across donors, whereas some public TCRs were present in many individuals. In both the original and validation cohorts, the classifier was reported to diagnose cytomegalovirus status with high specificity and sensitivity. The study listed 150 to 200 TCR beta chains as associated with cytomegalovirus. HLA typing was unavailable for some donors at each locus, so association tests used only the typed subset. A cluster of highly shared sequence variants was judged likely to represent a technical artifact of the sequencing pipeline. According to a later analysis, most CMV-associated TCR beta chains appeared to be HLA-restricted, and the HLA associations seemed to be driven largely by CMV exposure. The authors suggested that the approach could potentially be extended to other disease states and immunological phenotypes. In a later analysis, TCR association rates were found to vary across HLA loci, with the most associated TCRs seen for DRB1 alleles and the fewest for HLA-C alleles.

The cohort was made up of 500 to 800 healthy bone marrow donors. All cohort members were sampled while nominally healthy, although unrecorded immune exposures were likely present. The donor was CMV seronegative and belonged to the group of 352 seronegative cohort members. A peripheral blood sample was provided by each donor, and peripheral blood mononuclear cells were used for TCR beta sequencing. Genomic DNA extraction from the blood cell samples was performed with the Qiagen DNeasy Blood Extraction Kit. CDR1 and CDR2 were assigned from the germline V gene as MDHEN and SYDVKM. The cysteine opens and the phenylalanine closes a CDR3 of 16 amino acids. Left in the record is the CDR3 DNA by itself, 48 bases read in frame from the first base. Trimming at the junction amounts to 2 bases on V and 0 bases on J, and the germline ends lie 13 bases apart. Library method: the immunoSEQ multiplex PCR assay. For the multiplex PCR, a mixture combining 60 forward primers for TCR Vbeta segments and 13 reverse primers for TCR Jbeta segments was used. The CDR3 region of rearranged TCR beta genes was amplified from genomic DNA with a multiplex PCR assay. The amplified TCR beta libraries were sequenced on the Illumina HiSeq System as 87-base-pair reads. The paper's processing steps were these. In a later analysis, some 80 million unique TCR beta chains were counted across the 650 to 700 repertoires, and roughly 11 million of these chains were shared by at least two donors. Raw reads were error-corrected and collapsed into unique sequences with a nearest-neighbor algorithm that merged closely related sequences to remove PCR and sequencing errors. To assign V, D and J gene segments, CDR3 sequences were aligned to IMGT reference sequences. For a sequence to be retained, a match of at least six nucleotides was required to both a V gene segment and a J gene segment. A rearrangement was called productive if the CDR3 had no stop codons and remained in frame with V and J, and every other rearrangement was called non-productive. Following IMGT convention, CDR3 was defined as the stretch from the second conserved V-encoded cysteine up to the conserved J-encoded phenylalanine. In an earlier analysis of more than 550 of the donors, sequences lacking an unambiguous match to a single V gene segment were excluded. In an earlier analysis of several hundred of the donors, V segments were called functional above 56.7% productive rearrangements and were called segregating when the between-donor standard deviation exceeded 5%. A statistical classification framework was built for diagnosing cytomegalovirus status from the catalog of TCR beta chain sequences. V and J gene assignment, in a later analysis, came from comparing TCR nucleotide sequences with IMGT/GENE-DB human TR gene sequences. A later analysis assigned CDR3 sequences and most-parsimonious VDJ recombination scenarios with the TCRdist pipeline. In a later analysis, each TCR beta chain was defined by its CDR3 amino acid sequence together with its V-gene family, and reads lacking a unique V-gene family were excluded. A later analysis removed several hundred highly shared, low-generation-probability nucleotide sequences to deal with suspected cross-contamination and a sequencing artifact. A later analysis calculated a clonal expansion index for each public chain from normalized within-repertoire ranks of inferred template counts. A later analysis computed generation probabilities with a VDJ recombination model fitted to out-of-frame rearrangements, and checked the results against IGoR. In a later analysis, TCR-TCR, TCR-HLA and TCR-CMV co-occurrence was scored with hypergeometric tests, and a repertoire-size bias correction was applied to TCR pairs. False discovery rates were estimated in a later analysis by permuting HLA or CMV assignments 20 times. In a later analysis, co-occurring TCRs were grouped using DBSCAN, with TCRdist sequence similarity added in when clustering inside HLA-allele-positive subsets. Co-occurrence clustering excluded repertoires with fewer than 30,000 or more than 120,000 public chains, plus five with anomalous nucleotide sharing. TCRdb took over this immuneACCESS table, retaining in-frame rearrangements with V and J assigned. Such tables are incomplete; in checked studies, under half of the missing clones stem from an unresolved V gene, and the remainder is unexplained. That table supplies the V and J calls and clone size; D and trimming were determined from the DNA. The sample has fewer than 200,000 clones on record, roughly 80% of them singletons. The ten largest account for about 2% of the sample.

As for this clone: The clone's antigen remains unknown. Base qualities are not provided; no much larger clone lies one nucleotide away.

The source is a female donor in good health and CMV-seronegative. The rearrangement combines TRBV28 with TRBJ1-1, with no reliable assignment of the D segment. The sequenced sample was PBMCs. The nucleotide sequence reads as follows: TGTGCCAGCAGTTTAATCGGGGTGACCATGAACACTGAAGCTTTCTTT. It translates as CASSLIGVTMNTEAFF.